These 27 T cell receptor beta chains were sequenced from one sample in a study of radiotherapy plus CTLA-4 blockade in lung cancer. Assay used: immunoSEQ multiplex PCR; TCRdb lists only in-frame clones, some missing. The top ten clones hold about 4.3% of a sample with around 3,000 clones, roughly 80% of them seen once. The starting material was tumor tissue, obtained from a patient treated with radiotherapy plus ipilimumab. The receptors originated from a human donor with non-small cell lung cancer that progressed on radiotherapy plus ipilimumab.

As DNA, the CDR3 is TGTGCCAGCAGTTACTCGGACCGCCTGCTAACGCAGTATTTT. Its translation: CASSYSDRLLTQYF. The chain couples TRBV6-5 to TRBJ2-3; D is ambiguous. The CDR3 is made up of 14 amino acids. In germline, CDR1 is MNHEY, CDR2 SVGAGI. Trimming took off 0 bases at V and 9 bases at J, with 13 bases between the two ends.

This chain joins TRBV2 and TRBJ2-7; a weak D match, TRBD1 (6 bases). V was cut by 7 bases and J by 3 bases, with 10 bases left in between. Germline V lookup: CDR1 SNHLY, CDR2 FYNNEI. The length of the CDR3 is 12 residues. CDR3 sequence reads: CASTRTVYEQYF. As DNA, the CDR3 is TGTGCCAGCACTAGGACAGTCTACGAGCAGTACTTC.

The chain couples TRBV7-2 to TRBJ1-3; D is perhaps TRBD1 (6 bases). Germline assignment: CDR1 SGHTA and CDR2 FQGNSA. Trimming took 5 bases from V and 2 from J, leaving 16 bases between them. The CDR3 spans 16 residues. The DNA for the CDR3 is TGTGCCAGCAGCCCACACATGACAGGAGCTGGAAACACCATATATTTT. Protein sequence: CASSPHMTGAGNTIYF.

This chain connects TRBV5-4 to TRBJ2-2, with no clear D. The CDR3 is made up of 13 amino acids. CDR1 is SGHNT, CDR2 YYREEE, per germline (reference sequence). Deletions cut 0 bases from V and 6 bases from J, with 6 bases between. The CDR3 DNA reads as TGTGCCAGCAGCTTGGGGGGTGCCGGGGAGCTGTTTTTT. Encoded protein: CASSLGGAGELFF. Full variable domain (outside the CDR3, taken from reference TRBV5-4 and TRBJ2-2): ETGVTQSPTHLIKTRGQQVTLRCSSQSGHNTVSWYQQALGQGPQFIFQYYREEENGRGNFPPRFSGLQFPNYSSELNVNALELDDSALYLCASSLGGAGELFFGEGSRLTVL.

This chain uses TRBV10-3 with TRBJ2-6; no clear D gene. Trimming stripped 10 bases from V and 2 bases from J, with 9 bases between. Germline CDR1 reads ENHRY; CDR2 reads SYGVKD. The CDR3 is 13 residues long. The CDR3: CATSPPGANVLTF. The CDR3, as DNA: TGTGCCACTTCGCCTCCTGGGGCCAACGTCCTGACTTTC.

The chain employs TRBV14 and TRBJ2-3; TRBD1 aligns across 8 bases. The CDR3 is 17 residues long. After removal of 1 base from V and 1 base from J, the junction contained 7 bases not matched to a gene. Germline V gene lookup returns CDR1 SGHDN and CDR2 FVKESK. The CDR3 here is CASSQGRETGGTDTQYF. The CDR3, as DNA: TGTGCCAGCAGCCAAGGACGGGAGACAGGGGGCACAGATACGCAGTATTTT.

The J gene is TRBJ2-7, the V gene TRBV7-2; perhaps TRBD1 as D (5 bases). Trimming took 7 bases from V and 3 from J, leaving 16 bases between them. This CDR3 comprises 14 residues. Germline CDR1 is SGHTA and CDR2 is FQGNSA. The CDR3 nucleotides are TGTGCCAGCACTGGGGCCGGAAACTACTACGAGCAGTACTTC. Translating it yields CASTGAGNYYEQYF.

This chain joins TRBV19 and TRBJ1-1, with TRBD1 matching 9 bases. V was pared by 4 bases and J by 5 bases, with 8 bases of the junction left unmatched. CDR1 LNHDA and CDR2 SQIVND come from the germline V gene (reference sequence). CDR3 length: 15 amino acids. In DNA form, the CDR3 reads TGTGCCAGTAGTAGGCCGGGACAGGGCTCTACTGAAGCTTTCTTT. Encoded protein: CASSRPGQGSTEAFF.

This rearrangement joins TRBV2 to TRBJ1-3; D remains ambiguous. Germline V gene data show CDR1 as SNHLY and CDR2 as FYNNEI. CDR3 length equals 12 residues. Trimming left V 7 bases short and J 4 bases short, with 8 bases between. CDR3 amino acids: CASTREGNTIYF. DNA of the CDR3: TGTGCCAGCACCAGAGAAGGAAACACCATATATTTT. Drawing the rest from reference TRBV2 and TRBJ1-3, the complete variable domain is EPEVTQTPSHQVTQMGQEVILRCVPISNHLYFYWYRQILGQKVEFLVSFYNNEISEKSEIFDDQFSVERPDGSNFTLKIRSTKLEDSAMYFCASTREGNTIYFGEGSWLTVV.

The chain combines TRBV18 with TRBJ2-3; TRBD1 matches 9 bases. V shed 6 bases and J 4 bases; nucleotides not matched to a gene: 8. Germline V CDR1 and CDR2: KGHSH, LQKENI. This CDR3 comprises 15 residues. CDR3 region: CASSGGDRGADTQYF. The CDR3, as DNA: TGTGCCAGCTCCGGAGGCGACAGGGGGGCAGATACGCAGTATTTT.

The count of this clone is one. The rearrangement links TRBV4-1 to TRBJ2-7; possible D gene TRBD2, 5 bases. Trimming took off 1 base at V and 4 bases at J, with 8 bases between the two ends. This CDR3 contains 13 residues. Germline V lookup: CDR1 MGHRA, CDR2 YSYEKL. In DNA form, the CDR3 reads TGCGCCAGCAGCCAAGGGACTCTATACGAGCAGTACTTC. Amino acid sequence: CASSQGTLYEQYF.

The CDR3 sequence: CASRTPGTGVTGELFF. Here the CDR3 DNA reads TGTGCCAGCAGAACACCCGGGACAGGGGTTACCGGGGAGCTGTTTTTT. The rearrangement links TRBV27 to TRBJ2-2, with 10 bases identical to TRBD1. Germline V CDR1 and CDR2: MNHEY, SMNVEV (reference sequence). J was trimmed by 5 bases and V by 6 bases; bases with no gene match: 9. This CDR3 contains 16 residues.

The rearrangement uses TRBV15 and TRBJ2-7, with 8 nucleotides matching TRBD1. Per germline, CDR1 LNHNV and CDR2 YYDKDF (reference sequence). CDR3 size: 16 residues. J lost 0 bases, V lost 1 base, and 5 bases had no gene match. CDR3 in amino acids: CATSRGGQASSYEQYF. In DNA form, the CDR3 reads TGTGCCACCAGCAGAGGGGGACAGGCGAGCTCCTACGAGCAGTACTTC.

The rearrangement links TRBV5-1 to TRBJ2-3; 16 positions match TRBD2. The V gene's germline CDR1 is SGHRS and CDR2 YFSETQ. The junction had 6 bases not matched to a gene; V was cut back by 4 bases and J by 1 base. This CDR3 has 18 residues. CDR3 bases: TGCGCCAGCAGCGCCGGGACTAGCGGGGGGGCTGGCACAGATACGCAGTATTTT. This encodes CASSAGTSGGAGTDTQYF.

CDR3 sequence: CASSQGIGQNYGYTF. The CDR3 DNA is TGCGCCAGCAGCCAAGGAATAGGCCAGAACTATGGCTACACCTTC. The V call is TRBV4-1, the J call TRBJ1-2; D uncertain. The V gene's germline CDR1 is MGHRA and CDR2 YSYEKL. V was pared by 1 base and J by 2 bases, with 11 bases between. This CDR3 has 15 amino acids.

The V call is TRBV29-1, the J call TRBJ2-5; a possible D gene is TRBD2 (6 bases). Trimming pared 4 bases from V and 7 bases from J, leaving 13 bases between. Germline V CDR1 and CDR2: SQVTM, ANQGSEA. The CDR3 is 12 residues long. CDR3 coding DNA: TGCAGCGTTGGGGAGGTAGATGTGACCCAGTACTTC. This codes for CSVGEVDVTQYF.

This chain links TRBV5-1 with TRBJ2-1, with D possibly TRBD1 on 8 matching bases. Deletions cut 3 bases from V and 6 bases from J, with 13 bases between. Germline lookup yields CDR1 SGHRS and CDR2 YFSETQ. This CDR3 has 14 residues. CDR3 region: CASSSTGGGNEQFF. CDR3 DNA: TGCGCCAGCAGCTCCACAGGGGGGGGCAATGAGCAGTTCTTC.

In this sample, this clone turned up a few times. One end of the junction is discordant with germline, which a read error may explain. This chain connects TRBV5-1 to TRBJ2-2; D assignment may be TRBD1 or TRBD2 (6 bases each). Per the germline V gene, CDR1 is SGHRS and CDR2 is YFSETQ. This CDR3 has 17 residues. CDR3 region: CTSSAGQPSANTGELFF. CDR3 nucleotide sequence: TGCACCAGCAGCGCGGGACAACCATCCGCGAACACCGGGGAGCTGTTTTTT.

This rearrangement joins TRBV5-1 to TRBJ1-1; possible D gene TRBD1, 6 bases. This CDR3 is built from 15 residues. Trimming left V 5 bases short and J 1 base short, with 15 bases between. CDR1 is SGHRS, CDR2 YFSETQ, per germline. As DNA, the CDR3 is TGCGCCAGCAGGCTTGGCAGGACAGAGAACACTGAAGCTTTCTTT. This translates into CASRLGRTENTEAFF.

This chain links TRBV7-9 with TRBJ1-5; 8 bases are shared with TRBD1. V lost 1 base, J lost 8 bases, and 4 bases stayed unmatched. This CDR3 is built from 14 residues. In germline, CDR1 is SEHNR, CDR2 FQNEAQ (reference sequence). In DNA form, the CDR3 reads TGTGCCAGCAGCTTAGGGGGGACAGGCGAGCCCCAGCATTTT. Amino acid sequence: CASSLGGTGEPQHF.

Worth noting for this clone: Other nucleotide sequences from this sample produce the same CDR3. The chain carries TRBV7-9 and TRBJ1-4; the match to TRBD1 covers 10 bases. Germline V lookup: CDR1 SEHNR, CDR2 FQNEAQ (reference sequence). The length of the CDR3 is 15 residues. J gave up 7 bases and V 9 bases, and 11 bases lay outside the gene matches. CDR3 DNA: TGTGCCAGTAGCCACCGGGACAGGGGTGGTGAAAAACTGTTTTTT. Amino acids: CASSHRDRGGEKLFF. Using reference TRBV7-9 and TRBJ1-4 for the parts outside the CDR3, the full variable domain is DTGVSQNPRHKITKRGQNVTFRCDPISEHNRLYWYRQTLGQGPEFLTYFQNEAQLEKSRLLSDRFSAERPKGSFSTLEIQRTEQGDSAMYLCASSHRDRGGEKLFFGSGTQLSVL.

This chain connects TRBV2 to TRBJ2-3; 9 bases are shared with TRBD2. This CDR3 comprises 15 residues. Germline values: CDR1 SNHLY, CDR2 FYNNEI. J gave up 0 bases and V 5 bases, and 3 bases lay outside the gene matches. CDR3: CASSSGGTSTDTQYF. In DNA, the CDR3 is TGTGCCAGCAGTAGCGGGGGGACTAGCACAGATACGCAGTATTTT.

The rearrangement joins TRBV19 to TRBJ1-2; possibly TRBD1 for D (6 bases). Trimming stripped 6 bases from V and 4 bases from J, with 24 bases between. Germline loops: CDR1 LNHDA, CDR2 SQIVND (reference sequence). The CDR3 extends over 17 amino acids. The CDR3 DNA is TGTGCCAGTAGGGGCCCTGAGACGGGGGGCTTGCGCTATGGCTACACCTTC. It yields the protein CASRGPETGGLRYGYTF.

In nucleotides, the CDR3 is TGTGCCAGCAGCAAAGTTTGGGGGCAGGTGAGCAATCAGCCCCAGCATTTT. Its translation is CASSKVWGQVSNQPQHF. The rearrangement links TRBV21-1 to TRBJ1-5; TRBD1, the table's D call, was not compared with the DNA. TRBV21-1 is a known pseudogene. CDR3 length: 17 residues.

J is TRBJ1-1 and V is TRBV7-2; tentatively, D is TRBD1 (6 bases). CDR3 size: 12 residues. Germline V CDR1 and CDR2: SGHTA, FQGNSA. V was cut by 9 bases and J by 3 bases, with 11 bases left in between. The CDR3: CASKRGDTEAFF. The CDR3 region has the DNA TGTGCCAGTAAAAGGGGGGACACTGAAGCTTTCTTT.

DNA for the CDR3: TGTGCCAGCAGTCGGGGGGGAGTGAAAAACATTCAGTACTTC. Protein: CASSRGGVKNIQYF. The chain has TRBV2 and TRBJ2-4; 8 bases line up with TRBD2. In germline, CDR1 is SNHLY, CDR2 FYNNEI. With 5 bases clipped from V and 4 bases from J, the junction kept 4 bases outside the gene matches. This CDR3 has 14 amino acids.

The genes are TRBV6-5 and TRBJ1-5, with D possibly matching TRBD1 (5 bases). Germline CDR1 and CDR2: MNHEY and SVGAGI. With 2 bases removed from V and 0 bases from J, the gap between germline ends came to 11 bases. The CDR3 totals 16 residues. The CDR3 loop reads CASSYRRVDSNQPQHF. In DNA, the CDR3 is TGTGCCAGCAGTTACCGCAGGGTCGATAGCAATCAGCCCCAGCATTTT.